This T cell receptor beta chain was captured by sequencing in a study of cytomegalovirus exposure and HLA in healthy donors. Broader study findings: The records held CMV serostatus as the only immune exposure information.

A multiplex PCR was run with 60 Vbeta primers and 13 Jbeta primers. Sequencing used immunoSEQ multiplex PCR; TCRdb keeps in-frame clones, though not all of them. The data contain 130,000 or so clones, about 73% of them singletons. About this clone: Antigen: not known.

The germline V and J ends were trimmed by 4 bases and 1 base, with 13 bases remaining between them. This CDR3 is built from 15 residues. CDR1 SGDLS and CDR2 YYNGEE come from the germline V gene. This rearrangement joins TRBV9 to TRBJ2-3; perhaps TRBD1 as D (5 bases). The sequence was obtained from a woman in her forties in good health and CMV-seropositive. Sequenced material: PBMCs. The CDR3: CASSSRMGRTDTQYF. CDR3 in DNA: TGTGCCAGCAGCTCCCGTATGGGGCGCACAGATACGCAGTATTTT.